This T cell receptor beta chain was identified during a study of blood T cell repertoires in COVID-19. This CDR3 is built from 11 residues. Germline values: CDR1 SEHNR, CDR2 FQNEAQ (reference sequence). Trimming shortened V by 1 base and J by 12 bases, and 9 bases separated the two germline ends. Recruited during active infection, patients (from Seattle) were subsequently followed longitudinally. As handled by the study authors: Estimation of nucleated cell counts relied on the amplification of reference gene primers. The assay was immunoSEQ multiplex PCR, and TCRdb's table has in-frame clones only and misses some. That table is the source of V, J and clone size, and D and trimming were worked out from the DNA. This sample carries more than 250,000 clones, about 87% of them seen once, and the ten largest clones take 6.3%.

The receptor was isolated from a woman aged 50 to 60 with COVID-19, enrolled during active disease. The genes are TRBV7-9 and TRBJ1-2; tentatively, D is TRBD1 (5 bases). The sample taken for sequencing was peripheral blood. CDR3 coding DNA: TGTGCCAGCAGCTTAGTACAGGTGAACACCTTC. This gives the protein CASSLVQVNTF.